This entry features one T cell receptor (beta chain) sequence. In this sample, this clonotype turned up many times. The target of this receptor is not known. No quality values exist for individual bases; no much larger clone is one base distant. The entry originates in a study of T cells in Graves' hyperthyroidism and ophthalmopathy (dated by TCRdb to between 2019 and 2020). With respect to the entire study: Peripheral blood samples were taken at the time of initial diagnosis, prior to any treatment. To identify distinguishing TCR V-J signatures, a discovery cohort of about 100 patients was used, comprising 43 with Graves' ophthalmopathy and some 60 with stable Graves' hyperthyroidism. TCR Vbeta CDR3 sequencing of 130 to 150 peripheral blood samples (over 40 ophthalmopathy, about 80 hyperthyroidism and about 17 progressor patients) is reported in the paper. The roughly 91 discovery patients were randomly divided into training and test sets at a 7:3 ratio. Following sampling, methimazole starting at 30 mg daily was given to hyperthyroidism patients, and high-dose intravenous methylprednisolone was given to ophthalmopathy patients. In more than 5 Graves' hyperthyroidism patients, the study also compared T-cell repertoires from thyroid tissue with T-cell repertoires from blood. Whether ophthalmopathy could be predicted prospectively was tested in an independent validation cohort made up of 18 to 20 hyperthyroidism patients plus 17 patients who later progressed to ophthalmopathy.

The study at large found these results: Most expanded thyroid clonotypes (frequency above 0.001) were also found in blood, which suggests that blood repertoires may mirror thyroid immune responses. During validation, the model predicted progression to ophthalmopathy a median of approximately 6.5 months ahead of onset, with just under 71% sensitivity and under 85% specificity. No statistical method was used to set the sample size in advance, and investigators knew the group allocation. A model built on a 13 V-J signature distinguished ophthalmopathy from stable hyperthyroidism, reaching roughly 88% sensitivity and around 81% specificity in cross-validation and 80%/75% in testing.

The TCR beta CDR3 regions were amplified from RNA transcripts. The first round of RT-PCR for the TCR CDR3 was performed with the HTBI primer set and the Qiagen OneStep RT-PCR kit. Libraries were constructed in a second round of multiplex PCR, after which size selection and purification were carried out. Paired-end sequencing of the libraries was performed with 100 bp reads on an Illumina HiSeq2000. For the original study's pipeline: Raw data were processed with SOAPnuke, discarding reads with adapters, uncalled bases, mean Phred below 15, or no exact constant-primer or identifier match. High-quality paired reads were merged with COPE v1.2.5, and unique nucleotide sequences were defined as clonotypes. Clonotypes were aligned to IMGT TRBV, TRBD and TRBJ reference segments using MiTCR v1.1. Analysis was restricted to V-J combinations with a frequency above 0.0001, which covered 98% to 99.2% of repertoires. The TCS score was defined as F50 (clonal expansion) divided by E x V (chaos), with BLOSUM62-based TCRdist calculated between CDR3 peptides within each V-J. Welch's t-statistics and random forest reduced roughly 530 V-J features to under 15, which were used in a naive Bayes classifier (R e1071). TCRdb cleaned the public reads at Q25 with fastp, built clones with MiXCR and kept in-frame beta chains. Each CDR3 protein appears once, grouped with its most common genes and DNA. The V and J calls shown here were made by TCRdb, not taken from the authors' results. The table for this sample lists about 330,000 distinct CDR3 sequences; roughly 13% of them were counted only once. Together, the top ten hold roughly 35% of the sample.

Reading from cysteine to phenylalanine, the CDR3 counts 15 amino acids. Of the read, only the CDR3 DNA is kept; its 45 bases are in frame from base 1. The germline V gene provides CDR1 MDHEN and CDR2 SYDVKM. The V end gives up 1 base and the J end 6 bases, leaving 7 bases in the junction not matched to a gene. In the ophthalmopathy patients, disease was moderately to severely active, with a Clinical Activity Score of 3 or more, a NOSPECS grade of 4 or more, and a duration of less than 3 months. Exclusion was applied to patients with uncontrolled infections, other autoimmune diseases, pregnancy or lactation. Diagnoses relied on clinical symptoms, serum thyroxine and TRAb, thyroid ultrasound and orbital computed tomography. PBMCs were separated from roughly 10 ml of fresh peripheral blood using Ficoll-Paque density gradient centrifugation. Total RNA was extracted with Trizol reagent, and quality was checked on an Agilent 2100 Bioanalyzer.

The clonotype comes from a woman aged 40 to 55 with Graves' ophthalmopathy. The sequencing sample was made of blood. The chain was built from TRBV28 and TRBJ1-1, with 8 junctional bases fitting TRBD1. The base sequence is TGTGCCAGCAGTTTATTGTCAGGGGGCTTAGCTGAAGCTTTCTTT. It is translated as CASSLLSGGLAEAFF.